The 6 T cell receptor beta chains below all came from one sample that was sequenced in a study of brain T cells in children with intractable seizures. The protocol was immunoSEQ multiplex PCR, while the TCRdb copy is restricted to in-frame clones and leaves out a portion. The sample includes fewer than 150,000 clones, 90% to 95% of them seen just once. The sequences come from peripheral blood, collected at surgery. These receptors came from a boy younger than two with hemimegalencephaly and intractable seizures.

This clone was seen just once. The chain recombines TRBV3-1 (or the pseudogene TRBV3-2) with TRBJ2-1; D perhaps matches TRBD2 (6 bases). The CDR3 has 13 amino acids. Looked up from germline, CDR1 is LGHDT and CDR2 is YNNKEL (reference sequence). V was shortened by 1 base and J by 9 bases, with 10 bases between the two germline ends. The CDR3 DNA follows: TGTGCCAGCAGCCAAGGGAGGGCAGGTGAGCAGTTCTTC. It translates to CASSQGRAGEQFF.

The chain links TRBV28 to TRBJ1-2; D unresolved. Trimming shortened V by 5 bases and J by 4 bases, and 8 bases separated the two germline ends. The CDR3 totals 12 residues. Germline CDR1 MDHEN, CDR2 SYDVKM. CDR3 region: CASSLDTYGYTF. The CDR3 DNA reads TGTGCCAGCAGTCTCGACACCTATGGCTACACCTTC.

The chain couples TRBV5-1 to TRBJ2-2; D might be TRBD1 or TRBD2, each matching 5 bases. V lost 4 bases and J lost 1, with 11 bases in between. CDR1 and CDR2 from the germline V gene are SGHRS and YFSETQ. The CDR3 spans 15 residues. The CDR3 is CASSRGIGNTGELFF. The CDR3 DNA is TGCGCCAGCAGCCGGGGCATAGGGAACACCGGGGAGCTGTTTTTT.

The J gene is TRBJ1-5, the V gene TRBV19, with TRBD1 identical over 7 bases. The CDR3 totals 16 residues. V lost 5 bases, J lost 0 bases, and 7 bases stayed unmatched. Germline assignment: CDR1 LNHDA and CDR2 SQIVND (reference sequence). Written as DNA, the CDR3 is TGTGCCAGTAGTCCGGGACAGCTGTATAGCAATCAGCCCCAGCATTTT. Residues: CASSPGQLYSNQPQHF.

The chain combines TRBV6-1 with TRBJ2-7; no reliable D call. The germline V and J ends were trimmed by 3 bases and 2 bases, with 11 bases remaining between them. This CDR3 contains 14 residues. From germline, CDR1 is MNHNS and CDR2 SASEGT. The CDR3 coding sequence is TGTGCCAGCAGTGATTTCGACGGAGCCTACGAGCAGTACTTC. This sequence encodes CASSDFDGAYEQYF.

This clone has a single count. This rearrangement joins TRBV7-6 to TRBJ1-2; no definite D call. Trimming removed 5 bases from V and 2 bases from J, with 21 bases in between. The germline gives CDR1 SGHVS, CDR2 FNYEAQ. The CDR3 is 17 residues long. The CDR3 here is CASSPVLGRRENYGYTF. DNA of the CDR3: TGTGCCAGCAGCCCCGTTCTTGGGCGGCGGGAAAACTATGGCTACACCTTC.